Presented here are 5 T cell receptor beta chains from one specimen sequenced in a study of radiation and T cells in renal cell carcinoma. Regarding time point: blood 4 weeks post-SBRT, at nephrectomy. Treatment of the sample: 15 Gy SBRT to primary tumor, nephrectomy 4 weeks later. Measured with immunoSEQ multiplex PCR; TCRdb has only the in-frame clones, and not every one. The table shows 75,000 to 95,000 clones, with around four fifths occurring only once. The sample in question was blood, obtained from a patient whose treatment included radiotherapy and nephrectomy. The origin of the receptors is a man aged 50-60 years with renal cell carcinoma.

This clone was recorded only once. DNA for the CDR3: TGTGCCAGCAGTTTTGAAGGTGGGCGGAACACTGAAGCTTTCTTT. This translates into CASSFEGGRNTEAFF. The rearrangement links TRBV27 to TRBJ1-1; unclear D gene. The CDR3 spans 15 residues. Per germline, CDR1 MNHEY and CDR2 SMNVEV (reference sequence). Between the trimmed V and J ends, which lost 3 bases and 1 base, there was a span of 12 bases.

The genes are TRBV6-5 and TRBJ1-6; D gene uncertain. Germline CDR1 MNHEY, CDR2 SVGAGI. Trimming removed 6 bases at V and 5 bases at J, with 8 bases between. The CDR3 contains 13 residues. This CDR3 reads CASRRMDNSPLHF. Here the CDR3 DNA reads TGTGCCAGCAGGCGAATGGATAATTCACCCCTCCACTTT.

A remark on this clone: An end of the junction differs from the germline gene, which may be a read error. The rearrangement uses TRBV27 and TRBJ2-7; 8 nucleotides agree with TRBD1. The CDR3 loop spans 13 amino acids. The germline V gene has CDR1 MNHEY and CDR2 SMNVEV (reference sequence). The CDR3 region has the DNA TGTGCCAGCAGTTTATCTGGGGGACAGGTGTTCTCCTTC. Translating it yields CASSLSGGQVFSF.

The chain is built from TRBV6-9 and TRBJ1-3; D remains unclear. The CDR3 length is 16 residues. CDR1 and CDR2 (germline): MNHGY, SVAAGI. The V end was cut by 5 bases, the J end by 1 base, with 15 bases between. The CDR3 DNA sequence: TGTGCCAGCAGTCACCCGGCCAGGAGGTCTGGAAACACCATATATTTT. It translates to CASSHPARRSGNTIYF.

CDR3 region: CASSPGSTRAADTQYF. The DNA of the CDR3 is TGCGCCAGCAGCCCAGGGTCAACCCGTGCGGCAGATACGCAGTATTTT. This chain links TRBV5-1 with TRBJ2-3; a weak D match, TRBD1 (5 bases). The germline CDR1 and CDR2 sequences are SGHRS and YFSETQ. Trimming pared 4 bases from V and 4 bases from J, leaving 19 bases between. This CDR3 region has 16 residues.